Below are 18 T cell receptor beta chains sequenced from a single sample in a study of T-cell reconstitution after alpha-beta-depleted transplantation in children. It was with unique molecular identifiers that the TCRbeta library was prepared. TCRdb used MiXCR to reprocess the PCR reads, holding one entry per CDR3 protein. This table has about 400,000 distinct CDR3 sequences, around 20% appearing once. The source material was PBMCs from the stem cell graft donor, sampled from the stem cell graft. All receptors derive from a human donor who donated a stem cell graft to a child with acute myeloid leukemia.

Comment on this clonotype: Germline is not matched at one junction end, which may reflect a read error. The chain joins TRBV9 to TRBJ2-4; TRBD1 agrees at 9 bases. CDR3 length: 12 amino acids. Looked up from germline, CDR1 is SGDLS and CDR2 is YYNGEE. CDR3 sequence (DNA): TGTGCCAGCAGCGCCGGACAGGGGACGTTGGACTTC. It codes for CASSAGQGTLDF.

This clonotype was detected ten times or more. CDR3 region: CSATHRDVLEAFF. Written as DNA, the CDR3 is TGCAGTGCTACCCACCGGGACGTCCTTGAAGCTTTCTTT. The chain carries TRBV20-1 and TRBJ1-1, with D tentatively TRBD1 (5 bases). Germline V gene data show CDR1 as DFQATT and CDR2 as SNEGSKA (reference sequence). The ends were cut back, 4 bases at V and 7 bases at J, with 16 bases in the middle. The CDR3 totals 13 residues.

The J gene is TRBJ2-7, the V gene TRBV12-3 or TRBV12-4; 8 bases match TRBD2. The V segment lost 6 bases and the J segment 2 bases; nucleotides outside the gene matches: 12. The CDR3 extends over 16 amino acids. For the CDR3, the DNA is TGTGCCAGCAGCCACCCCGCGAGCGGGAGCGCCTACGAGCAGTACTTC. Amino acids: CASSHPASGSAYEQYF.

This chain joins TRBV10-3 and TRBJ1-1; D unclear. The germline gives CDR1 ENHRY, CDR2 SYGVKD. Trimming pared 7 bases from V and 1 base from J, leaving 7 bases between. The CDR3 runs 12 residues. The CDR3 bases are TGTGCCATCAAGGAAGGGAACACTGAAGCTTTCTTT. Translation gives CAIKEGNTEAFF.

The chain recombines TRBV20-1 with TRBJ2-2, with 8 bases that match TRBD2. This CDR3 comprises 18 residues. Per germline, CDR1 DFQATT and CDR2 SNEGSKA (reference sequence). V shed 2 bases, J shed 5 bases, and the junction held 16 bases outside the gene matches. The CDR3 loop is CSARTIQRSGTVTGELFF. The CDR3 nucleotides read TGCAGTGCTAGAACTATTCAACGTAGCGGGACGGTTACCGGGGAGCTGTTTTTT.

In nucleotides, the CDR3 is TGTGCCAGCAGTTTTGATGGGGGAGTGGGCAATGAGCAGTTCTTC. Protein sequence: CASSFDGGVGNEQFF. The chain joins TRBV12-3 or TRBV12-4 to TRBJ2-1; D may match TRBD1 or TRBD2 (5 bases each). This CDR3 region has 15 residues. V dropped 3 bases and J dropped 6 bases, with 15 bases sitting between them.

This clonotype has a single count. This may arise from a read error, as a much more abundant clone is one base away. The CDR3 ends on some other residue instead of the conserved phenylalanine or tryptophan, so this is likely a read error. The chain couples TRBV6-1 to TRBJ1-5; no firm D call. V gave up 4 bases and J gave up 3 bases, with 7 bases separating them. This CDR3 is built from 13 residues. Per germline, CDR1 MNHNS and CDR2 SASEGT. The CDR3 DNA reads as TGTGCCAGCAGTGTGGGAGACAATCAGCCCCAGCATTAT. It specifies CASSVGDNQPQHY.

CDR3 sequence reads: CATSWVGGETQYF. CDR3 bases: TGTGCCACCAGCTGGGTGGGTGGAGAGACCCAGTACTTC. The chain uses TRBV15 and TRBJ2-5; no definite D call. CDR3 length equals 13 residues. From germline, CDR1 is LNHNV and CDR2 YYDKDF (reference sequence). Trimming removed 5 bases at V and 4 bases at J, with 11 bases between. Using reference TRBV15 and TRBJ2-5 for the parts outside the CDR3, the full variable domain is DAMVIQNPRYQVTQFGKPVTLSCSQTLNHNVMYWYQQKSSQAPKLLFHYYDKDFNNEADTPDNFQSRRPNTSFCFLDIRSPGLGDTAMYLCATSWVGGETQYFGPGTRLLVL.

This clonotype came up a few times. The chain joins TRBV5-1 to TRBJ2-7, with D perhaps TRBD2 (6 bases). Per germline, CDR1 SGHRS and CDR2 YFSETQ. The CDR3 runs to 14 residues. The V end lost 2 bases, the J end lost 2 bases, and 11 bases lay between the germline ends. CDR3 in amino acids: CASSLGSGAYEQYF. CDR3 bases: TGCGCCAGCAGCTTAGGGTCGGGAGCCTACGAGCAGTACTTC.

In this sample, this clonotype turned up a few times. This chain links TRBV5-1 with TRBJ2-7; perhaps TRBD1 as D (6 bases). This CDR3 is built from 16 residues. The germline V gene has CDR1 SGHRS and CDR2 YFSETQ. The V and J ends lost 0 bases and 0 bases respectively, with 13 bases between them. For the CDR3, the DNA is TGCGCCAGCAGCTTGGATGGGGGCGTTAGCTCCTACGAGCAGTACTTC. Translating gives CASSLDGGVSSYEQYF.

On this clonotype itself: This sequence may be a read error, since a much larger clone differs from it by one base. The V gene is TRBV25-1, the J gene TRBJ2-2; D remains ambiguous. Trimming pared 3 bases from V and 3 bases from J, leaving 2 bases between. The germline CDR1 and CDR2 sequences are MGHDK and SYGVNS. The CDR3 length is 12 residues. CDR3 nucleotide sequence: TGTGCCAGCAGTGAGGACACCGGGGAGCTGTTTTTT. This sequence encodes CASSEDTGELFF. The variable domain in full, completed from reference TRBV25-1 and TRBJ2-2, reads EADIYQTPRYLVIGTGKKITLECSQTMGHDKMYWYQQDPGMELHLIHYSYGVNSTEKGDLSSESTVSRIRTEHFPLTLESARPSHTSQYLCASSEDTGELFFGEGSRLTVL.

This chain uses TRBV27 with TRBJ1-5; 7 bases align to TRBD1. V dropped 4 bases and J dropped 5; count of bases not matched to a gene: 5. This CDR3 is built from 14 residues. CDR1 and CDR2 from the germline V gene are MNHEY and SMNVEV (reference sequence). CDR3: CASSSLGGYQPQHF. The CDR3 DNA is TGTGCCAGCAGTTCCTTAGGGGGCTATCAGCCCCAGCATTTT.

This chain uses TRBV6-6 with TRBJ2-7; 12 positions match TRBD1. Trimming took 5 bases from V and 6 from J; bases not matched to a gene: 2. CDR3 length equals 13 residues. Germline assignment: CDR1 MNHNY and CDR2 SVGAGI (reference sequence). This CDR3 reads CASSRGQGAEQYF. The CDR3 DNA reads TGTGCCAGCAGTCGGGGACAGGGGGCCGAGCAGTACTTC.

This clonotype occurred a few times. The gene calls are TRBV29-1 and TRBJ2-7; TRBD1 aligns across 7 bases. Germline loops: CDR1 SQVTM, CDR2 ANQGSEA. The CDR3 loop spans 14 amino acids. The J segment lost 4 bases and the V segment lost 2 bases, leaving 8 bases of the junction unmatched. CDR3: CSVEFGQVGYEQYF. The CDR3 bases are TGCAGCGTTGAATTCGGACAGGTGGGGTACGAGCAGTACTTC.

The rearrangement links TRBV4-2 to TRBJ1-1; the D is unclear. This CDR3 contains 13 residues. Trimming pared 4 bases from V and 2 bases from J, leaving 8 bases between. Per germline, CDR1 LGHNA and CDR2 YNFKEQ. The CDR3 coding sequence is TGTGCCAGCAGCCGGGCCGTTAACACTGAAGCTTTCTTT. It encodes CASSRAVNTEAFF.

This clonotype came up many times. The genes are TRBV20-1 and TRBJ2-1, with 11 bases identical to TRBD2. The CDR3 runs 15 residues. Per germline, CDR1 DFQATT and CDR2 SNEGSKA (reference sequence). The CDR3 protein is CRPTSGTPSYNEQFF. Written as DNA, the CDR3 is TGCAGGCCGACTAGCGGGACGCCTTCCTACAATGAGCAGTTCTTC.

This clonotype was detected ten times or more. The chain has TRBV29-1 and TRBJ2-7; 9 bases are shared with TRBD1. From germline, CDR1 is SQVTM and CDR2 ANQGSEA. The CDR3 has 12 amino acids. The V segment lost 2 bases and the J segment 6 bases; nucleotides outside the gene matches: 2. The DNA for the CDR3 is TGCAGCGTTGAAACAGGGGGCGGCGAGCAGTACTTC. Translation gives CSVETGGGEQYF.

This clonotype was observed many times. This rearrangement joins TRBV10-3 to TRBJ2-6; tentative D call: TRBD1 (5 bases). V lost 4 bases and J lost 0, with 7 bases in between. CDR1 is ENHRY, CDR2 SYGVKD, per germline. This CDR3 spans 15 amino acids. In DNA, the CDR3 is TGTGCCATCAGTGGACAGAACTCTGGGGCCAACGTCCTGACTTTC. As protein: CAISGQNSGANVLTF.